The rows below give T cell receptor beta chains drawn from one sample of a study of T cells in Graves' hyperthyroidism and ophthalmopathy. Via MiXCR, TCRdb re-called the multiplex PCR reads, giving one row per CDR3 protein. The sample gives hundreds of thousands of distinct CDR3 sequences, 15% to 18% of which show up once; around 14% is in the top ten. The specimen sequenced was blood. Receptors originate from a woman younger than 30 with Graves' hyperthyroidism. The CDR3 runs from the conserved cysteine through the conserved F or W. A D gene is named only where the DNA matches it firmly. Clone size is stated in some rows and not others, as once, few, many or a class when expanded.

DNA	CDR3	V	D	size	J
TGTGCCAGCAGTGGATATCAGGGGGTTAGCACAGATACGCAGTATTTT	CASSGYQGVSTDTQYF	TRBV6-1	TRBD1	many	TRBJ2-3
TGCAGTGCTAGGGACACACAGCGGGTCTACGAGCAGTACTTC	CSARDTQRVYEQYF	TRBV20-1	.	many	TRBJ2-7
TGTGCCAGCAGTCGGAGGGTGGGCTCTGGGGCCAACGTCCTGACTTTC	CASSRRVGSGANVLTF	TRBV6-2/TRBV6-3	.	few	TRBJ2-6
TGTGCCAGCAGCCCTCCAATATTGGTGGTGACTGAAGCTTTCTTT	CASSPPILVVTEAFF	TRBV14	.	.	TRBJ1-1
TGCGCCAGCAGCTACAAGATCTTGGATCGTTGGCAGATCAAAAATCAGCCCCAGCATTTT	CASSYKILDRWQIKNQPQHF	TRBV4-1	.	.	TRBJ1-5
TGTGCCAGCAGCCAATATTCTAACACTGAAGCTTTCTTT	CASSQYSNTEAFF	TRBV3-1	.	many	TRBJ1-1
TGTGCCAGCAGCATACGGGACAGGGCTGAAGCTTTCTTT	CASSIRDRAEAFF	TRBV11-2	TRBD1	many	TRBJ1-1
TGTGCCACCAAGGGAGGCTGGGAGGCCGGGGAGCTGTTTTTT	CATKGGWEAGELFF	TRBV27	.	.	TRBJ2-2
TGTGCCAGCAGCTGGGTGGACGCGACCTACGAGCAGTACTTC	CASSWVDATYEQYF	TRBV5-8	.	many	TRBJ2-7
TGTGCCAGCAGGGGGAGGGCTCATCAGCCCCAGCATTTT	CASRGRAHQPQHF	TRBV2	.	many	TRBJ1-5
TGTGCCAGCAGTGAAGCAGGGGGGTTGGGTCAGCCCCAGCATTTT	CASSEAGGLGQPQHF	TRBV6-1	.	few	TRBJ1-5
TGTGCCAGCAGTTTAGCGGGGAAGGCGGAGAGTGAGCAGTTCTTC	CASSLAGKAESEQFF	TRBV12-3/TRBV12-4	.	.	TRBJ2-1
TGCAGTGCTAGAGGCTCCATAGGCTACACCTTC	CSARGSIGYTF	TRBV20-1	.	many	TRBJ1-2
TGTGCCAGCAGTGCAAAGGGGGGGAGAGAGACCCAGTACTTC	CASSAKGGRETQYF	TRBV12-3/TRBV12-4	.	few	TRBJ2-5
TGCGCCAGCAGCTACTTTCTAGCGGGAGGTGGTAGTGAGCAGTTCTTC	CASSYFLAGGGSEQFF	TRBV5-1	TRBD2	.	TRBJ2-1
TGTGCCAGCAGTTTAGTGTGGAGCTCCTATAATTCACCCCTCCACTTT	CASSLVWSSYNSPLHF	TRBV28	.	many	TRBJ1-6
TGCGCCAGCAGCTTGCAAGCGGGAGGCACCGGGGAGCTGTTTTTT	CASSLQAGGTGELFF	TRBV5-1	TRBD2	.	TRBJ2-2
TGTGCCAGCAGATCATCCGGGACAGGGGGCGTATGGTCTTCACCCCTCCACTTT	CASRSSGTGGVWSSPLHF	TRBV6-1	TRBD1	.	TRBJ1-6
TGCAGTGCTAGACTGGGGGTTGGGGATTCACCCCTCCACTTT	CSARLGVGDSPLHF	TRBV20-1	.	many	TRBJ1-6
TGTGCCAGCAGCTTAGCTGGGCAGGGCGGGGGCTACACCTTC	CASSLAGQGGGYTF	TRBV7-9	.	many	TRBJ1-2
TGTGCCAGCAGCAGACTAGCGGACCGATTCTCCTACAATGAGCAGTTCTTC	CASSRLADRFSYNEQFF	TRBV2	TRBD2	many	TRBJ2-1
TGTGCCAGCAGAGTCAGTGAGGGGAAAATGAACACTGAAGCTTTCTTT	CASRVSEGKMNTEAFF	TRBV6-1	.	.	TRBJ1-1
TGTGCCAGCAGCCCTTCGGGAGGGACCGGGGGCGAGCAGTACTTC	CASSPSGGTGGEQYF	TRBV7-3	TRBD2	.	TRBJ2-7
TGTGCCAGCAGCGCGGACTTTATCTATAGCAATCAGCCCCAGCATTTT	CASSADFIYSNQPQHF	TRBV27	.	few	TRBJ1-5
TGTGCCAGCAGCTTAAAGGGGGGACAGAACTATGGCTACACCTTC	CASSLKGGQNYGYTF	TRBV7-2	TRBD1	many	TRBJ1-2
TGTGCCAGCCGGGGGGGCAGGGGGAGAGATGGCTACACCTTC	CASRGGRGRDGYTF	TRBV9	TRBD1	few	TRBJ1-2